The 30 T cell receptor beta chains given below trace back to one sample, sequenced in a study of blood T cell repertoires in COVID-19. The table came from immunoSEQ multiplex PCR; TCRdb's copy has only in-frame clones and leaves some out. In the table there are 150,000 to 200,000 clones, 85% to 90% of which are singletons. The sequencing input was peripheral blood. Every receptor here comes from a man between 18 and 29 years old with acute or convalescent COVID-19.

For the CDR3, the DNA is TGTGCCAGCAGCCAATCTTTAGACAGGGTTCACGGCTACACCTTC. It translates to CASSQSLDRVHGYTF. The V gene is TRBV7-2, the J gene TRBJ1-2; 7 bases align to TRBD1. Unmatched junction bases numbered 14, after V lost 5 bases and J lost 8 bases. The germline gives CDR1 SGHTA, CDR2 FQGNSA. The CDR3 consists of 15 residues.

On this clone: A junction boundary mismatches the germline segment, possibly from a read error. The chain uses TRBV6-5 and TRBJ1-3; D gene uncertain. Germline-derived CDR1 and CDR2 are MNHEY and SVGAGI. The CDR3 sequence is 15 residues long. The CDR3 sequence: CATSSGQASGNTIYF. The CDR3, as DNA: TGTGCCACCAGTTCCGGCCAGGCCTCTGGAAACACCATATATTTT.

The CDR3: CASSLRGIYGYTF. The CDR3 nucleotides are TGTGCCAGCAGCTTAAGGGGGATCTATGGCTACACCTTC. V gene TRBV7-9 combines with J gene TRBJ1-2; TRBD1 is a possible D gene (6 bases). The CDR3 runs 13 residues. V was cut by 2 bases and J by 4 bases, with 8 bases left in between. CDR1 is SEHNR, CDR2 FQNEAQ, per germline (reference sequence).

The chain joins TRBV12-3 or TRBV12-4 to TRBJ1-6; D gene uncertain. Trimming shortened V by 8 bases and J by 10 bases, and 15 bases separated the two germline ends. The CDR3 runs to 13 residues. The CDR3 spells CASAREGYSPLHF. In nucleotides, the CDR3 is TGTGCCAGCGCGCGGGAGGGATACTCACCCCTCCACTTT.

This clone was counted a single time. CDR3 in DNA: TGCAGCGTTGAATCTAGGAGTCAGGGGGGAGGCTACACCTTC. Encoded protein: CSVESRSQGGGYTF. This chain connects TRBV29-1 to TRBJ1-2, with TRBD1 matching 7 bases. This CDR3 has 14 amino acids. CDR1 is SQVTM, CDR2 ANQGSEA, per germline. The V gene end was trimmed by 2 bases and the J gene end by 8 bases; junction bases not matched to a gene: 11.

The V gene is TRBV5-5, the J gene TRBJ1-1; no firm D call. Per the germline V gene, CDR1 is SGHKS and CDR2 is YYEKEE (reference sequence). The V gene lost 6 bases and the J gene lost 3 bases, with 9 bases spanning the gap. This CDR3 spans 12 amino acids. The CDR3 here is CASTPRDTEAFF. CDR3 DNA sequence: TGTGCCAGCACCCCTCGGGACACTGAAGCTTTCTTT. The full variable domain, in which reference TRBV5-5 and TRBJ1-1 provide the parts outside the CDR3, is DAGVTQSPTHLIKTRGQQVTLRCSPISGHKSVSWYQQVLGQGPQFIFQYYEKEERGRGNFPDRFSARQFPNYSSELNVNALLLGDSALYLCASTPRDTEAFFGQGTRLTVV.

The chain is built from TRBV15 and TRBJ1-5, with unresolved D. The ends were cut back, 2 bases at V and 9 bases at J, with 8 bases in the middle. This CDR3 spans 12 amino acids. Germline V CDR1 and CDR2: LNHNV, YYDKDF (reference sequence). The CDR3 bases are TGTGCCACCAGCAGACGACTGGGGCCCCAGCATTTT. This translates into CATSRRLGPQHF. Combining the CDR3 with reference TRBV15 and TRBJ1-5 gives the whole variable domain DAMVIQNPRYQVTQFGKPVTLSCSQTLNHNVMYWYQQKSSQAPKLLFHYYDKDFNNEADTPDNFQSRRPNTSFCFLDIRSPGLGDTAMYLCATSRRLGPQHFGDGTRLSIL.

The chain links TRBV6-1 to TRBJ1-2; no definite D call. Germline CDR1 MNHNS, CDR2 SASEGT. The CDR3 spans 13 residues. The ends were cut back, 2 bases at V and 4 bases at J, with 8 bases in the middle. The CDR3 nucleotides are TGTGCCAGCAGTGAACGGTCCCGCTATGGCTACACCTTC. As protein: CASSERSRYGYTF.

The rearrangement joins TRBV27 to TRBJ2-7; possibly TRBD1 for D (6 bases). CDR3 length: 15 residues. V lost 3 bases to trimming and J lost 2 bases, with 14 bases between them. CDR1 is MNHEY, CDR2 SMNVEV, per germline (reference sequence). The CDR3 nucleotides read TGTGCCAGCAGTTTTGCCACAGGGCCCGCCTACGAGCAGTACTTC. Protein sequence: CASSFATGPAYEQYF.

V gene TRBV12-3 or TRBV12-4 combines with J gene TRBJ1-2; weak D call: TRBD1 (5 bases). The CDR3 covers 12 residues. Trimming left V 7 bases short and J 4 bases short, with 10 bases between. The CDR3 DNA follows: TGTGCCAGCACCGACGGGGGCTATGGCTACACCTTC. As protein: CASTDGGYGYTF.

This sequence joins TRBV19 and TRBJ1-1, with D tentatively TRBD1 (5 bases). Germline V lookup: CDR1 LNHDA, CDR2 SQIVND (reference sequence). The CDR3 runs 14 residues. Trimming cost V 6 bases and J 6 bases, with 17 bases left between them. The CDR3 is CASRFGTTLSEAFF. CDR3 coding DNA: TGTGCCAGTAGGTTTGGGACTACATTGTCTGAAGCTTTCTTT.

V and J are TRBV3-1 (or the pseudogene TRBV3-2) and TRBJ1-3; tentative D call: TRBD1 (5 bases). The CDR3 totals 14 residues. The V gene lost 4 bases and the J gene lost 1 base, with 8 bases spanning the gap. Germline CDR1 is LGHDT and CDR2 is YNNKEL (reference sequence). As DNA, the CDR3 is TGTGCCAGCAGCCTGCGACAGTCTGGAAACACCATATATTTT. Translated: CASSLRQSGNTIYF.

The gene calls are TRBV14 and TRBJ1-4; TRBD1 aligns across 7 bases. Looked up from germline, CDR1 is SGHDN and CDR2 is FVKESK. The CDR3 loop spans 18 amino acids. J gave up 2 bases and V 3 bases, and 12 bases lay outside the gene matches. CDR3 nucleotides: TGTGCCAGCAGCCAGGACGAGACAGGGCTGGGGACTAATGAAAAACTGTTTTTT. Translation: CASSQDETGLGTNEKLFF. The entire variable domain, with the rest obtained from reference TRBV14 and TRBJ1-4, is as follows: EAGVTQFPSHSVIEKGQTVTLRCDPISGHDNLYWYRRVMGKEIKFLLHFVKESKQDESGMPNNRFLAERTGGTYSTLKVQPAELEDSGVYFCASSQDETGLGTNEKLFFGSGTQLSVL.

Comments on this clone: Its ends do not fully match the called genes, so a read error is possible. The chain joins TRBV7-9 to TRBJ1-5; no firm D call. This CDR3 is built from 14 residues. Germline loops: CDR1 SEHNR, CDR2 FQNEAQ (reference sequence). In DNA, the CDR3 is TGTGCCAGCAGCCTAGCGTATAGCAATCAGCCCCAGCATTTT. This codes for CASSLAYSNQPQHF. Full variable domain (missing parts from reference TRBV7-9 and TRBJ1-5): DTGVSQNPRHKITKRGQNVTFRCDPISEHNRLYWYRQTLGQGPEFLTYFQNEAQLEKSRLLSDRFSAERPKGSFSTLEIQRTEQGDSAMYLCASSLAYSNQPQHFGDGTRLSIL.

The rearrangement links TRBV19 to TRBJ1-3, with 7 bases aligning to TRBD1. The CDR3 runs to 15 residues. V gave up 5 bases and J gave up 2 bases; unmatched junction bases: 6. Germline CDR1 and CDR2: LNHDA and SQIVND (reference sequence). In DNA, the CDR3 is TGTGCCAGTAGTGACAGGGACAATCCTGGAAACACCATATATTTT. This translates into CASSDRDNPGNTIYF.

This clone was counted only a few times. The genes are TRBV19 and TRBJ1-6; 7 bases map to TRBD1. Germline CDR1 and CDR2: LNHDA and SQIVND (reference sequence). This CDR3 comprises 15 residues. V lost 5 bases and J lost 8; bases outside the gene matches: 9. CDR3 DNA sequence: TGTGCCAGTAGTCCCACCGGGACAGTTTATTCACCCCTCCACTTT. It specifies CASSPTGTVYSPLHF.

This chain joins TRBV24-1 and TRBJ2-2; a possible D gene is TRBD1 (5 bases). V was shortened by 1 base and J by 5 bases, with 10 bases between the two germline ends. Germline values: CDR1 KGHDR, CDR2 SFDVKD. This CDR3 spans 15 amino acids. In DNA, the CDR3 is TGTGCCACCAGTGATTTACGGACACAAACCGGGGAGCTGTTTTTT. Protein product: CATSDLRTQTGELFF.

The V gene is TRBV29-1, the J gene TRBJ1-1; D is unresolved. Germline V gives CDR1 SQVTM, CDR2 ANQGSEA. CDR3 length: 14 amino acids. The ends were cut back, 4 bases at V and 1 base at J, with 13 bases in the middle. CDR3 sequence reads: CSVVPLGRNTEAFF. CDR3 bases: TGCAGCGTTGTACCTTTGGGGAGGAACACTGAAGCTTTCTTT. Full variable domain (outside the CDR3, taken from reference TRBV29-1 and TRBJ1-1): SAVISQKPSRDICQRGTSLTIQCQVDSQVTMMFWYRQQPGQSLTLIATANQGSEATYESGFVIDKFPISRPNLTFSTLTVSNMSPEDSSIYLCSVVPLGRNTEAFFGQGTRLTVV.

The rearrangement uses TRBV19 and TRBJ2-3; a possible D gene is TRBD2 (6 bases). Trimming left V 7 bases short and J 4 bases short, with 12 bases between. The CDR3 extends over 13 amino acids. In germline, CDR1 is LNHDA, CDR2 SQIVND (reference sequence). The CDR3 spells CASTEGGSDTQYF. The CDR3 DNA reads TGTGCCAGTACGGAGGGAGGATCAGATACGCAGTATTTT.

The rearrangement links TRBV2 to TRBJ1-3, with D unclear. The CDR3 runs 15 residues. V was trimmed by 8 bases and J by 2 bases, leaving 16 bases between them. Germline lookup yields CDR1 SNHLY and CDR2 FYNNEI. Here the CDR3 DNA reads TGTGCCAGCTCCGGGTCCCTTATGGCTGGAAACACCATATATTTT. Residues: CASSGSLMAGNTIYF.

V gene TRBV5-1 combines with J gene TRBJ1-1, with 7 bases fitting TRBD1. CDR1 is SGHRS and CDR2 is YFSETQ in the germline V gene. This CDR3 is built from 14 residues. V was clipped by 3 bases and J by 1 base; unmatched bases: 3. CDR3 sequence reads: CASSSGDRNTEAFF. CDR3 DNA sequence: TGCGCCAGCAGCTCAGGGGACAGGAACACTGAAGCTTTCTTT.

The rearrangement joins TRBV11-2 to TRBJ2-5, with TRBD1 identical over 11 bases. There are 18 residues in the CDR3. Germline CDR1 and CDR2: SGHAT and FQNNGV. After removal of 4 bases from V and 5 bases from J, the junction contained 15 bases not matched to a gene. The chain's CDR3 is CASSSIRSGTGGRETQYF. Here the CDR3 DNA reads TGTGCCAGCAGCTCTATCAGGTCCGGGACAGGGGGACGGGAGACCCAGTACTTC.

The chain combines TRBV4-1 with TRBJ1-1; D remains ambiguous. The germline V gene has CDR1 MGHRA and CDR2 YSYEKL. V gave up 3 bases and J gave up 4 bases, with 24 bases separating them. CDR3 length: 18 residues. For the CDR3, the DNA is TGCGCCAGCAGCCAGGGTACGTCGTCTCGGGGTTGGGTCACTGAAGCTTTCTTT. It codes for CASSQGTSSRGWVTEAFF.

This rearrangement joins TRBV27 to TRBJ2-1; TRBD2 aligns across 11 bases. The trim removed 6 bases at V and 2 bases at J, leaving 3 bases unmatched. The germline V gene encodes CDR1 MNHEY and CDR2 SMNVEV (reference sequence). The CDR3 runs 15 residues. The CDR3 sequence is CASRLAGGTYNEQFF. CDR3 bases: TGTGCCAGCAGGTTAGCGGGGGGGACCTACAATGAGCAGTTCTTC.

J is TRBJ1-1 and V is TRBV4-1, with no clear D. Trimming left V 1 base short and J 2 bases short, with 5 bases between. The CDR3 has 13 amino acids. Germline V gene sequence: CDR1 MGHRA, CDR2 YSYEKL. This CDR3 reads CASSQGANTEAFF. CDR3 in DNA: TGCGCCAGCAGCCAAGGGGCAAACACTGAAGCTTTCTTT.

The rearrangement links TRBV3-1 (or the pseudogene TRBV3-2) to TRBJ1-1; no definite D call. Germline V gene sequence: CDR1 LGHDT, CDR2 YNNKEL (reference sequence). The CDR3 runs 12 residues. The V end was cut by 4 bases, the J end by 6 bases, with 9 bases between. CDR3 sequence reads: CASSLLNSEAFF. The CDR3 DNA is TGTGCCAGCAGCCTGTTAAACTCTGAAGCTTTCTTT.

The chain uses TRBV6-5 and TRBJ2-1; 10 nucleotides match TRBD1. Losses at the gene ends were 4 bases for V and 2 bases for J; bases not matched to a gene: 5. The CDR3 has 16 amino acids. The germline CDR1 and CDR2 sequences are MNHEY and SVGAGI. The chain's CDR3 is CASSSLTGGTYNEQFF. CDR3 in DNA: TGTGCCAGCAGTTCCTTGACAGGGGGCACCTACAATGAGCAGTTCTTC.

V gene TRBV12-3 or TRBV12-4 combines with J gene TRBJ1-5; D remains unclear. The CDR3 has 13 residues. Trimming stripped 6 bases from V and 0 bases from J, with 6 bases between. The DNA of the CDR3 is TGTGCCAGCAGGAGGGATAGCAATCAGCCCCAGCATTTT. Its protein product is CASRRDSNQPQHF.

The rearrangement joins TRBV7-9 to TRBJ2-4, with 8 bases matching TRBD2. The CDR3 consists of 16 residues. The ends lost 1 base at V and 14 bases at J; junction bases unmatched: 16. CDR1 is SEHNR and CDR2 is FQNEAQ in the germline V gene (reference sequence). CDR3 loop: CASSLVSSGGAPNKYF. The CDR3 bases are TGTGCCAGCAGCTTAGTGTCCAGCGGGGGAGCTCCTAATAAGTACTTC.

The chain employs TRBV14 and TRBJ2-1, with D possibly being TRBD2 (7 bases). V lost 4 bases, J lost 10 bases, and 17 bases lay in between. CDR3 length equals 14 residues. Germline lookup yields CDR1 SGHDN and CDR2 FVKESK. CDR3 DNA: TGTGCCAGCAGCCGAAGGGGGGGGGCCAGAGAGCAGTTCTTC. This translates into CASSRRGGAREQFF.